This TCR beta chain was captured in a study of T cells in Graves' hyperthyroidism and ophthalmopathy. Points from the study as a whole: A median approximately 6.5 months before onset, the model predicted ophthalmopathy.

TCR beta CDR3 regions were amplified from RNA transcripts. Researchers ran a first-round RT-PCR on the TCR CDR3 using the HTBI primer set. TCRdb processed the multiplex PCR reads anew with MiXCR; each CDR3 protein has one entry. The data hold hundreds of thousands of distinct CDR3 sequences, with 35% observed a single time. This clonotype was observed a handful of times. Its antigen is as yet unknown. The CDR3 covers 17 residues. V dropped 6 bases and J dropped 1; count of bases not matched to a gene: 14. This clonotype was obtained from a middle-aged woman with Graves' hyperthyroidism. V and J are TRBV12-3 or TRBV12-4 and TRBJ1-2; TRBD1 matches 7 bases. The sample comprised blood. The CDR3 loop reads CASRVRDRNSNNYGYTF. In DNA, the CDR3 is TGTGCCAGCAGAGTTAGGGACAGAAACTCCAATAACTATGGCTACACCTTC.